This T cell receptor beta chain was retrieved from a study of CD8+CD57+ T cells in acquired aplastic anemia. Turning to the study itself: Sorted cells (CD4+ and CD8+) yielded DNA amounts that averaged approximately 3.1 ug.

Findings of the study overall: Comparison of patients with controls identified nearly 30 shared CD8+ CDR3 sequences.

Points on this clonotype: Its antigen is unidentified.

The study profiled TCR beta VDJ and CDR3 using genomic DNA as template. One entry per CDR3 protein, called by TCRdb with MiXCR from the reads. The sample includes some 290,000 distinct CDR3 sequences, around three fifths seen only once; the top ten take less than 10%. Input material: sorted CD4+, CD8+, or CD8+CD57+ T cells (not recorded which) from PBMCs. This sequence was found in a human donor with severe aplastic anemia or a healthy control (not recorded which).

CDR3 nucleotides: TGTGCCAGTAGTCAAGAACTAGATACGCAGTATTTT. Translation: CASSQELDTQYF. The chain recombines TRBV2 with TRBJ2-3, with no clear D. The CDR3 totals 12 residues. The V and J ends lost 9 bases and 5 bases respectively, with 12 bases between them. The V gene's germline CDR1 is SNHLY and CDR2 FYNNEI.